These 26 T cell receptor beta chains originate from one sample sequenced in a study of vaccination effects on CD4 cells after COVID-19. Measured with immunoSEQ multiplex PCR; TCRdb has only the in-frame clones, and not every one. The repertoire has tens of thousands of clones, approximately 76% of them found once; the top ten carry roughly 0.94%. No antigen is known for these receptors. Antigen-specific CD4+ T cells were first expanded with viral peptide pools by the ViraFEST assay and only then sequenced. Culturing for roughly 9 days preceded CD4+ T cell isolation. Subjects were given two BNT162b2 or mRNA-1273 vaccine doses. Material: CD4+ T cells from PBMCs cultured with HCoV-OC43 spike peptides, obtained after COVID-19 vaccination. Sample subset: HCoV-OC43 spike overlapping peptide pool stimulation. All receptors derive from a human donor who received a COVID-19 vaccine.

The rearrangement links TRBV18 to TRBJ2-7, with D possibly TRBD2 on 6 matching bases. This CDR3 is built from 15 residues. Germline CDR1 is KGHSH and CDR2 is LQKENI. V shed 3 bases and J shed 1 base, with 13 bases lying between them. The DNA for the CDR3 is TGTGCCAGCTCACCCTTCGGGGGTATGTCCTACGAGCAGTACGTC. This gives the protein CASSPFGGMSYEQYV.

The rearrangement joins TRBV18 to TRBJ2-5; TRBD2 matches at 11 bases. The V segment lost 3 bases and the J segment 2 bases; nucleotides outside the gene matches: 11. The CDR3 is made up of 18 amino acids. Germline-derived CDR1 and CDR2 are KGHSH and LQKENI. CDR3 protein: CASSPVPSGTSGQETQYF. The CDR3 DNA follows: TGTGCCAGCTCACCGGTTCCTTCCGGGACTAGCGGACAAGAGACCCAGTACTTC.

The genes are TRBV6-5 and TRBJ2-7; 8 bases align to TRBD1. Germline trimming cut 5 bases from V and 1 base from J; bases unmatched to any gene: 1. The germline V gene encodes CDR1 MNHEY and CDR2 SVGAGI. This CDR3 is built from 13 residues. Written as DNA, the CDR3 is TGTGCCAGCAGTCGGGACAGGTCCTACGAGCAGTACGTC. The encoded protein is CASSRDRSYEQYV.

The rearrangement uses TRBV5-6 and TRBJ2-3, with unresolved D. The CDR3 is made up of 13 amino acids. CDR1 is SGHDT and CDR2 is YYEEEE in the germline V gene. Trimming stripped 4 bases from V and 0 bases from J, with 6 bases between. CDR3 bases: TGTGCCAGCAGCCGACGTAGCACAGATACGCAGTATTTT. It encodes CASSRRSTDTQYF.

The V and J genes are TRBV24-1 and TRBJ2-1; D ambiguous. CDR1 is KGHDR and CDR2 is SFDVKD in the germline V gene. This CDR3 is built from 15 residues. Trimming cost V 3 bases and J 2 bases, with 10 bases left between them. Here the CDR3 DNA reads TGTGCCACCAGTGATGCCGCGGCCCCCTACAATGAGCAGTTCTTC. It translates to CATSDAAAPYNEQFF.

The chain couples TRBV7-2 to TRBJ1-1, with 7 bases fitting TRBD1. This CDR3 spans 15 amino acids. Germline lookup yields CDR1 SGHTA and CDR2 FQGNSA. The ends lost 5 bases at V and 0 bases at J; junction bases unmatched: 6. The CDR3 loop is CASSLQGLVNTEAFF. The CDR3 bases are TGTGCCAGCAGCCTACAGGGGCTTGTGAACACTGAAGCTTTCTTT.

V gene TRBV5-1 combines with J gene TRBJ2-5; D is undetermined. Germline V CDR1 and CDR2: SGHRS, YFSETQ. V was pared by 1 base and J by 3 bases, with 1 base between. The CDR3 runs 11 residues. This chain's CDR3 is CASSLKETQYF. The DNA of the CDR3 is TGCGCCAGCAGCTTGAAAGAGACCCAGTACTTC.

The chain combines TRBV2 with TRBJ2-1, with D unresolved. With 8 bases removed from V and 4 bases from J, the gap between germline ends came to 6 bases. Germline V gene lookup returns CDR1 SNHLY and CDR2 FYNNEI. This CDR3 comprises 11 residues. CDR3 protein: CASLFYNEQFF. CDR3 DNA: TGTGCCAGCCTGTTTTACAATGAGCAGTTCTTC.

This clone was counted once. The CDR3 sequence is CASSPTGLRNIQYF. Written as DNA, the CDR3 is TGTGCCAGTAGTCCCACAGGGCTGAGAAACATTCAGTACTTC. The gene calls are TRBV19 and TRBJ2-4, with a weak D call TRBD1 (6 bases). The CDR3 is made up of 14 amino acids. Trimming stripped 5 bases from V and 6 bases from J, with 14 bases between. Germline CDR1 is LNHDA and CDR2 is SQIVND (reference sequence). The whole variable domain, filled in from reference TRBV19 and TRBJ2-4, reads DGGITQSPKYLFRKEGQNVTLSCEQNLNHDAMYWYRQDPGQGLRLIYYSQIVNDFQKGDIAEGYSVSREKKESFPLTVTSAQKNPTAFYLCASSPTGLRNIQYFGAGTRLSVL.

The chain recombines TRBV20-1 with TRBJ1-2; 8 bases match TRBD1. V lost 3 bases and J lost 6; bases outside the gene matches: 12. Germline assignment: CDR1 DFQATT and CDR2 SNEGSKA (reference sequence). The CDR3 has 15 amino acids. The CDR3 is CSASPLGQGTNGYTF. The CDR3 nucleotides are TGCAGTGCTAGTCCACTCGGACAGGGAACGAATGGCTACACCTTC.

This chain links TRBV2 with TRBJ2-2; TRBD1 might be the D (5 bases). The germline V gene has CDR1 SNHLY and CDR2 FYNNEI. The CDR3 is 14 amino acids. V was shortened by 3 bases and J by 0 bases, with 5 bases between the two germline ends. The CDR3 spells CASSDRANTGELFF. DNA for the CDR3: TGTGCCAGCAGTGACAGGGCGAACACCGGGGAGCTGTTTTTT.

This CDR3 reads CASNRLSSGTQYF. The CDR3 DNA follows: TGTGCCAGCAACCGACTGAGTTCGGGGACCCAGTACTTC. This chain joins TRBV6-5 and TRBJ2-5; D gene ambiguous. V shed 7 bases and J shed 7 bases, with 16 bases lying between them. The CDR3 sequence is 13 residues long. Germline CDR1 MNHEY, CDR2 SVGAGI.

The V gene is TRBV7-9, the J gene TRBJ2-2, with D unresolved. CDR1 and CDR2 from the germline V gene are SEHNR and FQNEAQ (reference sequence). V was clipped by 5 bases and J by 5 bases, with 18 bases between them. The CDR3 runs to 16 residues. The CDR3 DNA follows: TGTGCCAGCAGCCTCCCCGAGAAGGTTATAACCGGGGAGCTGTTTTTT. It yields the protein CASSLPEKVITGELFF.

V usage is TRBV9 and J usage is TRBJ1-1, with D possibly being TRBD1 (5 bases). Germline V gene sequence: CDR1 SGDLS, CDR2 YYNGEE. The CDR3 loop spans 17 amino acids. V gave up 0 bases and J gave up 0 bases, with 15 bases separating them. In DNA form, the CDR3 reads TGTGCCAGCAGCGTAGGAAGGGACGGCTCCCTGAACACTGAAGCTTTCTTT. Translated: CASSVGRDGSLNTEAFF.

About this clone: Other DNA sequences in this specimen translate into the identical CDR3. V and J are TRBV6-5 and TRBJ1-5, with D unresolved. This CDR3 is built from 14 residues. Germline loops: CDR1 MNHEY, CDR2 SVGAGI. Trimming removed 2 bases from V and 3 bases from J, with 8 bases in between. CDR3 protein: CASSYDGYNQPQHF. Written as DNA, the CDR3 is TGTGCCAGCAGTTACGATGGGTACAATCAGCCCCAGCATTTT.

The V and J genes are TRBV19 and TRBJ1-5; no reliable D call. Germline CDR1 reads LNHDA; CDR2 reads SQIVND (reference sequence). This CDR3 is built from 14 residues. V lost 7 bases and J 3 bases, leaving 13 bases between the germline ends. CDR3 protein: CASTNWGLNQPQHF. For the CDR3, the DNA is TGTGCCAGTACGAATTGGGGTCTCAATCAGCCCCAGCATTTT. The whole variable domain, remainder taken from reference TRBV19 and TRBJ1-5, is DGGITQSPKYLFRKEGQNVTLSCEQNLNHDAMYWYRQDPGQGLRLIYYSQIVNDFQKGDIAEGYSVSREKKESFPLTVTSAQKNPTAFYLCASTNWGLNQPQHFGDGTRLSIL.

This rearrangement joins TRBV6-5 to TRBJ1-3; the D is unclear. V lost 10 bases and J 0 bases, leaving 16 bases between the germline ends. CDR3 length: 15 amino acids. CDR1 is MNHEY and CDR2 is SVGAGI in the germline V gene. The CDR3 reads CATEKGGGSGNTIYF. CDR3 DNA sequence: TGTGCCACCGAGAAGGGCGGAGGCTCTGGAAACACCATATATTTT.

The J gene is TRBJ2-3, the V gene TRBV24-1; D perhaps matches TRBD1 (5 bases). There are 14 residues in the CDR3. Germline V gene lookup returns CDR1 KGHDR and CDR2 SFDVKD. V was pared by 5 bases and J by 2 bases, with 10 bases between. In nucleotides, the CDR3 is TGTGCCACCAGTGTTTCAGGGTCCACAGATACGCAGTATTTT. As protein: CATSVSGSTDTQYF.

This sequence joins TRBV10-2 and TRBJ1-5, with unresolved D. The CDR3 contains 12 residues. Trimming removed 3 bases from V and 7 bases from J, with 7 bases in between. CDR1 is WSHSY, CDR2 SAAADI, per germline. In DNA form, the CDR3 reads TGCGCCAGCAGTGATTCGGGGCAGCCCCAGCATTTT. As protein: CASSDSGQPQHF.

The sample holds one count of this clone. The chain employs TRBV14 and TRBJ1-4, with 9 bases that match TRBD1. The CDR3 is 16 amino acids. Germline trimming cut 2 bases from V and 7 bases from J; bases unmatched to any gene: 8. CDR1 is SGHDN and CDR2 is FVKESK in the germline V gene. CDR3 in DNA: TGTGCCAGCAGCCAAAGGAGACAGGGGGACGTTGAAAAACTGTTTTTT. The encoded protein is CASSQRRQGDVEKLFF.

The V and J genes are TRBV18 and TRBJ1-1; D is unclear. The CDR3 extends over 13 amino acids. Germline-derived CDR1 and CDR2 are KGHSH and LQKENI. V lost 4 bases and J 10 bases, leaving 16 bases between the germline ends. The CDR3: CASSLDHGSVAFF. The CDR3 DNA follows: TGTGCCAGCTCACTGGACCACGGCTCGGTAGCTTTCTTT.

The V and J genes are TRBV5-1 and TRBJ1-3, with D maybe TRBD1 (5 bases). CDR1 and CDR2 (germline): SGHRS, YFSETQ. V shed 0 bases and J shed 2 bases, with 6 bases lying between them. The CDR3 covers 14 residues. The CDR3 reads CASSLAGTGNTIYF. In DNA, the CDR3 is TGCGCCAGCAGCTTGGCAGGGACTGGAAACACCATATATTTT.

The chain employs TRBV5-8 and TRBJ1-5, with D possibly TRBD1 on 5 matching bases. CDR3 size: 14 residues. CDR1 is SGHTS, CDR2 YDEGEE, per germline. V dropped 1 base and J dropped 6 bases, with 11 bases sitting between them. In nucleotides, the CDR3 is TGTGCCAGCAGCTTGTCGGTAGGGGCTCAGCCCCAGCATTTT. It codes for CASSLSVGAQPQHF.

The sample holds a few counts of this clone. This sequence joins TRBV30 and TRBJ1-6; D is perhaps TRBD1 (5 bases). The CDR3 is 15 residues long. Trimming shortened V by 5 bases and J by 7 bases, and 18 bases separated the two germline ends. The germline V gene has CDR1 GTSNPN and CDR2 SVGIG (reference sequence). In nucleotides, the CDR3 is TGTGCCTGGGGGCCCCCCGACAGCCTGAATTCACCCCTCCACTTT. Translation gives CAWGPPDSLNSPLHF.

The table lists this clone with a few counts. The CDR3 DNA reads TGTGCCAGCAGCTTAGCTCTGAATGAGCAGTTCTTC. Translating gives CASSLALNEQFF. The J gene is TRBJ2-1, the V gene TRBV7-2; D is uncertain. The CDR3 sequence is 12 residues long. Germline loops: CDR1 SGHTA, CDR2 FQGNSA. V was shortened by 0 bases and J by 7 bases, with 4 bases between the two germline ends.

V gene TRBV6-1 combines with J gene TRBJ2-5, with 10 bases fitting TRBD2. The CDR3 totals 16 residues. J was trimmed by 9 bases and V by 0 bases; bases with no gene match: 10. Germline CDR1 MNHNS, CDR2 SASEGT. CDR3 DNA: TGTGCCAGCAGTGAAGCGCGTAGCGGGGGGCCCTCCGCCCAGTACTTC. Translation: CASSEARSGGPSAQYF.